The 19 T cell receptor beta chains below come from one sample, sequenced in a study of blood T cell repertoires in COVID-19. The protocol was immunoSEQ multiplex PCR, while the TCRdb copy is restricted to in-frame clones and leaves out a portion. The sample has roughly 100,000 clones, about 91% seen once; the top ten hold around 4%. Sequenced sample: peripheral blood. The source is a man in his late teens or twenties with acute or convalescent COVID-19.

For this clone: The identical CDR3 is also encoded by other nucleotide sequences in the sample. The rearrangement joins TRBV5-4 to TRBJ1-1, with a weak D call TRBD1 (6 bases). The CDR3 has 14 amino acids. Germline CDR1 SGHNT, CDR2 YYREEE (reference sequence). V gave up 0 bases and J gave up 1 base, with 7 bases separating them. CDR3 protein: CASSLGTANTEAFF. DNA for the CDR3: TGTGCCAGCAGCTTGGGGACAGCGAACACTGAAGCTTTCTTT.

The chain carries TRBV13 and TRBJ2-1; tentatively, D is TRBD1 (6 bases). CDR1 is PRHDT and CDR2 is FYEKMQ in the germline V gene (reference sequence). This CDR3 contains 15 residues. V was trimmed by 6 bases and J by 4 bases, leaving 16 bases between them. The DNA of the CDR3 is TGTGCCAGCAGTCCCACAGGGCCCTTATACAATGAGCAGTTCTTC. Encoded protein: CASSPTGPLYNEQFF.

The chain uses TRBV7-6 and TRBJ1-1; D uncertain. This CDR3 has 15 residues. Germline V lookup: CDR1 SGHVS, CDR2 FNYEAQ. Trimming took 4 bases from V and 4 from J, leaving 16 bases between them. CDR3 DNA: TGTGCCAGCAGCTCGGGTCTCTCCGGCGGCACTGAAGCTTTCTTT. It is translated as CASSSGLSGGTEAFF.

In DNA form, the CDR3 reads TGTGCCAGCAGCTCCGGGACAGGGGTCTACGAGCAGTACTTC. Its translation is CASSSGTGVYEQYF. This chain joins TRBV2 and TRBJ2-7; 10 bases match TRBD1. CDR1 SNHLY and CDR2 FYNNEI come from the germline V gene. Losses at the gene ends were 6 bases for V and 3 bases for J; bases not matched to a gene: 5. This CDR3 contains 14 residues.

V and J are TRBV27 and TRBJ1-5; a weak D match, TRBD1 (6 bases). The V end was cut by 2 bases, the J end by 1 base, with 12 bases between. There are 16 residues in the CDR3. CDR1 and CDR2 (germline): MNHEY, SMNVEV (reference sequence). The CDR3 reads CASSLAGVGSNQPQHF. CDR3 in DNA: TGTGCCAGCAGTTTAGCAGGGGTTGGAAGCAATCAGCCCCAGCATTTT.

This chain links TRBV5-1 with TRBJ2-1; a weak D match, TRBD2 (5 bases). The CDR3 runs 14 residues. Germline lookup yields CDR1 SGHRS and CDR2 YFSETQ. V was clipped by 3 bases and J by 5 bases, with 12 bases between them. The CDR3 sequence: CASSSDSTDNEQFF. The CDR3 region has the DNA TGCGCCAGCAGCTCGGACTCCACGGACAATGAGCAGTTCTTC.

The chain has TRBV30 and TRBJ2-2; 12 nucleotides match TRBD1. Germline V lookup: CDR1 GTSNPN, CDR2 SVGIG (reference sequence). Trimming at V came to 8 bases and at J to 7 bases, leaving 8 bases not matched to a gene. The CDR3 totals 14 residues. The CDR3 nucleotides read TGTGCCAGCCCCGGGACAGGGGGCATCGGGGAGCTGTTTTTT. Its translation is CASPGTGGIGELFF.

The chain combines TRBV6-5 with TRBJ1-4, with 7 positions matching TRBD1. Unmatched junction bases numbered 9, after V lost 4 bases and J lost 10 bases. Germline CDR1 is MNHEY and CDR2 is SVGAGI. The CDR3 length is 14 residues. CDR3 residues: CASSWDSLNGKLFF. Written as DNA, the CDR3 is TGTGCCAGCAGTTGGGACAGCTTAAACGGAAAACTGTTTTTT.

The chain combines TRBV27 with TRBJ2-1; D is perhaps TRBD2 (6 bases). Trimming stripped 4 bases from V and 0 bases from J, with 13 bases between. There are 16 residues in the CDR3. Germline CDR1 reads MNHEY; CDR2 reads SMNVEV (reference sequence). CDR3: CASSSRGTSSYNEQFF. CDR3 nucleotide sequence: TGTGCCAGCAGTTCTCGGGGGACCAGCTCCTACAATGAGCAGTTCTTC.

The chain couples TRBV4-1 to TRBJ2-7, with 13 nucleotides matching TRBD2. Per germline, CDR1 MGHRA and CDR2 YSYEKL. The CDR3 loop spans 16 amino acids. After removal of 1 base from V and 2 bases from J, the junction contained 2 bases not matched to a gene. CDR3 DNA: TGCGCCAGCAGCCAAGGTGGACTAGCGGGGGCCTACGAGCAGTACTTC. It specifies CASSQGGLAGAYEQYF.

The rearrangement joins TRBV7-2 to TRBJ2-7, with D possibly TRBD1 on 6 matching bases. V shed 1 base and J shed 6 bases, with 13 bases lying between them. Germline V gives CDR1 SGHTA, CDR2 FQGNSA. This CDR3 comprises 14 residues. The CDR3 region is CASSLGLPGVEQYF. The CDR3 DNA reads as TGTGCCAGCAGCTTAGGATTGCCAGGGGTCGAGCAGTACTTC.

J is TRBJ1-6 and V is TRBV5-1; 8 bases are a match to TRBD1. CDR3 length equals 16 residues. Looked up from germline, CDR1 is SGHRS and CDR2 is YFSETQ. J was trimmed by 9 bases and V by 0 bases; bases with no gene match: 8. The CDR3 protein is CASSLDLLGQGSPLHF. CDR3 nucleotides: TGCGCCAGCAGCTTGGACTTGCTAGGACAGGGTTCACCCCTCCACTTT.

The rearrangement uses TRBV27 and TRBJ1-6, with D possibly being TRBD1 (5 bases). CDR1 is MNHEY, CDR2 SMNVEV, per germline (reference sequence). The CDR3 consists of 16 residues. Trimming took 2 bases from V and 2 from J, leaving 10 bases between them. The CDR3 sequence is CASSLARATYNSPLHF. For the CDR3, the DNA is TGTGCCAGCAGTTTAGCCAGGGCTACCTATAATTCACCCCTCCACTTT.

Here the CDR3 DNA reads TGTGCCACCAGTGATTTGCAGGGGGCGGACTATGGCTACACCTTC. Translating it yields CATSDLQGADYGYTF. The J gene is TRBJ1-2, the V gene TRBV24-1; 8 nucleotides align to TRBD1. Germline CDR1 KGHDR, CDR2 SFDVKD. With 0 bases clipped from V and 3 bases from J, the junction kept 2 bases outside the gene matches. The CDR3 is made up of 15 amino acids.

V and J are TRBV19 and TRBJ1-3; no clear D. Germline loops: CDR1 LNHDA, CDR2 SQIVND (reference sequence). The CDR3 contains 12 residues. The ends were cut back, 5 bases at V and 2 bases at J, with 4 bases in the middle. CDR3 nucleotides: TGTGCCAGTAGTCCTACTGGAAACACCATATATTTT. Translated: CASSPTGNTIYF.

The chain links TRBV5-1 to TRBJ1-2; 11 bases are shared with TRBD1. Per the germline V gene, CDR1 is SGHRS and CDR2 is YFSETQ. Trimming cost V 2 bases and J 6 bases; bases outside gene matches: 18. This CDR3 comprises 19 residues. The CDR3 nucleotides are TGCGCCAGCAGCTTCCTCGGGACAGGGGGTTCAAATCTCTTTCATGGCTACACCTTC. Amino acid sequence: CASSFLGTGGSNLFHGYTF. The variable domain in full, with the rest retrieved from reference TRBV5-1 and TRBJ1-2, is KAGVTQTPRYLIKTRGQQVTLSCSPISGHRSVSWYQQTPGQGLQFLFEYFSETQRNKGNFPGRFSGRQFSNSRSEMNVSTLELGDSALYLCASSFLGTGGSNLFHGYTFGSGTRLTVV.

Written as DNA, the CDR3 is TGCGCCAGCAGCGAACGGACTATTCAAGAGACCCAGTACTTC. This translates into CASSERTIQETQYF. V usage is TRBV10-1 and J usage is TRBJ2-5, with a possible D match to TRBD2 (6 bases). Trimming shortened V by 6 bases and J by 2 bases, and 13 bases separated the two germline ends. The CDR3 runs 14 residues. The germline CDR1 and CDR2 sequences are WNHNN and SYGVQD (reference sequence).

The V and J genes are TRBV2 and TRBJ1-1, with 11 bases identical to TRBD1. CDR3 length: 15 residues. CDR1 is SNHLY and CDR2 is FYNNEI in the germline V gene. V lost 6 bases to trimming and J lost 5 bases; unmatched junction nucleotides: 8. CDR3 in DNA: TGTGCCAGCAGCGGGGACAGGGGGTACACTACTGAAGCTTTCTTT. It is translated as CASSGDRGYTTEAFF.

The chain links TRBV5-1 to TRBJ2-3, with TRBD2 as a possible D gene (6 bases). Germline CDR1 is SGHRS and CDR2 is YFSETQ. The V end was cut by 4 bases, the J end by 1 base, with 10 bases between. The CDR3 consists of 14 residues. The DNA for the CDR3 is TGCGCCAGCAGCCCCGGCGGGGGCACAGATACGCAGTATTTT. This gives the protein CASSPGGGTDTQYF.